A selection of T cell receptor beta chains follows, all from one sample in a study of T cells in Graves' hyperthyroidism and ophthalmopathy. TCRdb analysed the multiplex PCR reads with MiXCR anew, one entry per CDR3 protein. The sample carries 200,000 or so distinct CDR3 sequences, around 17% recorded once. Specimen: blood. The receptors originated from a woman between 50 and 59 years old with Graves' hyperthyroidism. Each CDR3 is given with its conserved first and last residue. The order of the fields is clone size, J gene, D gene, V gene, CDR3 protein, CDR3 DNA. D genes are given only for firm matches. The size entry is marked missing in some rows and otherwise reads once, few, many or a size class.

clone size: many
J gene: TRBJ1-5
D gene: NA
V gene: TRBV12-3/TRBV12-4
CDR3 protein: CASSSPLGRGANQPQHF
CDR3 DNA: TGTGCCAGCAGTTCCCCTCTTGGGCGGGGGGCTAATCAGCCCCAGCATTTT

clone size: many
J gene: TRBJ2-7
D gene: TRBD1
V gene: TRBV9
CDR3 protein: CASSPRTGGSAEQYF
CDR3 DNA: TGTGCCAGCAGCCCTCGGACAGGGGGCTCCGCCGAGCAGTACTTC

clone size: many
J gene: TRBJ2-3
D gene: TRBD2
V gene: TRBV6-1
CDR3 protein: CASSRLAGGPDTQYF
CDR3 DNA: TGTGCCAGCAGTCGATTAGCGGGAGGGCCGGATACGCAGTATTTT

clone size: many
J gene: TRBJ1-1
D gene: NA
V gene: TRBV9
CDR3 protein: CASSVEVGVGTEAFF
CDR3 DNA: TGTGCCAGCAGCGTAGAGGTCGGGGTGGGGACTGAAGCTTTCTTT

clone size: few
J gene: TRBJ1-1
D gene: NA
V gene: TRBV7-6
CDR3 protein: CASRLDLRGGAFF
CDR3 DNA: TGTGCCAGCCGGCTCGACTTGAGGGGGGGAGCTTTCTTT

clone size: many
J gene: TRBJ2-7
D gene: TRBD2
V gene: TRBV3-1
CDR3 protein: CASSWTSGSSHEQYF
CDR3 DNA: TGTGCCAGCAGCTGGACTAGCGGGAGCAGCCACGAGCAGTACTTC

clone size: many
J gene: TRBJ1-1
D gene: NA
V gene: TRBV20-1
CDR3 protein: CSARDRRGGTEAFF
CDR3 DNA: TGCAGTGCTAGAGATCGACGAGGGGGCACTGAAGCTTTCTTT

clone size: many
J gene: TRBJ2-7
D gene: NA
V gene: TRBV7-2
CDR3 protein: CASSLELAGSYEQYF
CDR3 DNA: TGTGCCAGCAGCTTAGAACTAGCTGGATCCTACGAGCAGTACTTC

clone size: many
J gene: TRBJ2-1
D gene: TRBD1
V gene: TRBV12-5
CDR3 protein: CASGPGQGSYNEQFF
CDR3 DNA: TGTGCTAGTGGACCGGGACAGGGCTCCTACAATGAGCAGTTCTTC

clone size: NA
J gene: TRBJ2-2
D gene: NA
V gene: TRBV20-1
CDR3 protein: CSARGSGELFF
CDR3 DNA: TGCAGTGCTCGGGGGTCCGGGGAGCTGTTTTTT

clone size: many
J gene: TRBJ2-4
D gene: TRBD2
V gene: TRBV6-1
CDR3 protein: CASRARGENIQYF
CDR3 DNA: TGTGCCAGCAGAGCCCGGGGGGAAAACATTCAGTACTTC

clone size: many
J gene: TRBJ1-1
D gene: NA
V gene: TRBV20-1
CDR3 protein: CSATPGPVITEAFF
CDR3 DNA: TGCAGTGCAACACCGGGGCCCGTGATCACTGAAGCTTTCTTT

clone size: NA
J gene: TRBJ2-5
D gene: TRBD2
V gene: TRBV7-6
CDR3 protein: CASSLGLAGAGETQYF
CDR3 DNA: TGTGCCAGCAGCTTAGGACTAGCGGGAGCTGGAGAGACCCAGTACTTC

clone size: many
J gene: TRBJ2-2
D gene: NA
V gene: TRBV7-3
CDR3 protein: CASSFGGELFF
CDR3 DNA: TGTGCCAGCAGCTTTGGCGGGGAGCTGTTTTTT

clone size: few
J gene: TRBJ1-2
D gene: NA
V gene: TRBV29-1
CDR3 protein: CSVDGLRTTTTGYTF
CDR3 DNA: TGCAGCGTTGATGGCCTACGGACAACTACTACTGGCTACACCTTC

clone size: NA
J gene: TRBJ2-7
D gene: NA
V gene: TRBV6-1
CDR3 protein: CASSESGYEQYF
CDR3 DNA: TGTGCCAGCAGTGAGAGCGGTTACGAGCAGTACTTC

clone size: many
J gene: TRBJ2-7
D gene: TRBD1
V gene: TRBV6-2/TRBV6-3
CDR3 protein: CASSYSRGRNEQYF
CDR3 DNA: TGTGCCAGCAGTTACAGCAGGGGGCGGAACGAGCAGTACTTC

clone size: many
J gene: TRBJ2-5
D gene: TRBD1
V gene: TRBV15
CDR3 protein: CATSRAGQGQETQYF
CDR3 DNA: TGTGCCACCAGCAGAGCTGGACAGGGGCAAGAGACCCAGTACTTC

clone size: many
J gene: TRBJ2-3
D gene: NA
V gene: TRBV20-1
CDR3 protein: CSADVGTDTQYF
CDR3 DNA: TGCAGTGCTGACGTAGGCACAGATACGCAGTATTTT

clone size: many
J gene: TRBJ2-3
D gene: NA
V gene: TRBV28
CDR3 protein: CASSTKKGISDTQYF
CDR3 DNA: TGTGCCAGCAGTACCAAGAAAGGTATTTCAGATACGCAGTATTTT

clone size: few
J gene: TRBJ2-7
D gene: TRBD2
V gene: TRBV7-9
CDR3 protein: CASSRTSGFLAEQYF
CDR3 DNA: TGTGCCAGCAGCAGGACTAGCGGGTTCCTCGCCGAGCAGTACTTC

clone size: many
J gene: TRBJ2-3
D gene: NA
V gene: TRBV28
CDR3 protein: CATSKGSGADTQYF
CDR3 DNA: TGTGCCACCTCTAAGGGGTCCGGGGCAGATACGCAGTATTTT

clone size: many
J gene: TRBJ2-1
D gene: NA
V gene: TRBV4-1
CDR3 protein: CASSQDVYNEQFF
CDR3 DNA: TGCGCCAGCAGCCAAGATGTGTACAATGAGCAGTTCTTC

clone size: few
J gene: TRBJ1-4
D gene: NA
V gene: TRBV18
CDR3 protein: CASSPPGLSNEKLFF
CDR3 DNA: TGTGCCAGCTCACCACCGGGACTGTCTAATGAAAAACTGTTTTTT

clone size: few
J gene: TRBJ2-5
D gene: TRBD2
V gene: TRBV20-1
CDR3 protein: CSARLTWTSGFSTKETQYF
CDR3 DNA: TGCAGTGCTAGACTCACTTGGACTAGCGGGTTCAGTACCAAAGAGACCCAGTACTTC

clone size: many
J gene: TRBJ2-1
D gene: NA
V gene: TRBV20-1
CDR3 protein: CSADQGNEQFF
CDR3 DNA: TGCAGTGCCGACCAGGGAAATGAGCAGTTCTTC

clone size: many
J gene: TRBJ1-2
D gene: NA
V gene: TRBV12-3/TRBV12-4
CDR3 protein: CASSLARGGNYGYTF
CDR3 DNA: TGTGCCAGCAGTTTAGCCCGAGGGGGAAACTATGGCTACACCTTC

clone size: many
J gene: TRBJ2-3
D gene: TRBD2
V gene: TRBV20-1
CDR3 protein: CSAEVRGGTDTQYF
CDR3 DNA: TGCAGTGCGGAGGTCCGCGGGGGGACAGATACGCAGTATTTT

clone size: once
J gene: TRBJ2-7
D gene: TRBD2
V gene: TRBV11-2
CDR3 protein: CASSLAGGGEQYF
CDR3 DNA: TGTGCCAGCAGCTTAGCCGGCGGGGGGGAGCAGTACTTC

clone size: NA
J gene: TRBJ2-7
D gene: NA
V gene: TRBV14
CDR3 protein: CASSQGRLGNPHEQYF
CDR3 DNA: TGTGCCAGCAGCCAGGGGCGTTTGGGGAATCCCCACGAGCAGTACTTC

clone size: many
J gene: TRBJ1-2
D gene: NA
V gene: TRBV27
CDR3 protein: CASSLSRVSGNYGYTF
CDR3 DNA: TGTGCCAGCAGTTTATCGCGGGTTTCGGGGAACTATGGCTACACCTTC

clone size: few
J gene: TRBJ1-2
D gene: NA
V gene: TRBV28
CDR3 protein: CASIRRGFNYGYTF
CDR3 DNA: TGTGCCAGCATTAGGAGGGGGTTTAACTATGGCTACACCTTC

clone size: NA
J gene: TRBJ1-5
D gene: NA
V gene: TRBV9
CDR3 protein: CASSKGRDNQPQHF
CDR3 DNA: TGTGCCAGCAGCAAGGGACGGGACAATCAGCCCCAGCATTTT

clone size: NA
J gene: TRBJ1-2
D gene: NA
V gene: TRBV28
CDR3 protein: CAGGGNYGYTF
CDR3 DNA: TGCGCTGGAGGTGGGAACTATGGCTACACCTTC

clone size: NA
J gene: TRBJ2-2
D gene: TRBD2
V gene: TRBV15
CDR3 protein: CATSSGLAGNTGELFF
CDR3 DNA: TGTGCCACCAGTAGCGGGCTAGCGGGAAACACCGGGGAGCTGTTTTTT

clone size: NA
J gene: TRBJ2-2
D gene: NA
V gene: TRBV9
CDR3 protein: CASSLKINTGELFF
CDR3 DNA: TGTGCCAGCAGCCTAAAAATTAACACCGGGGAGCTGTTTTTT

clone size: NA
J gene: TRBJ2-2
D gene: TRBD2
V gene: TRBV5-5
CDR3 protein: CASSSSGAFTGELFF
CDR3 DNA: TGTGCCAGCAGCAGTAGCGGGGCCTTCACCGGGGAGCTGTTTTTT

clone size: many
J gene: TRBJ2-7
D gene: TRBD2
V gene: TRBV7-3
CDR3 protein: CASSLVATGRFYEQYF
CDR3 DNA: TGTGCCAGCAGCTTAGTCGCGACCGGGAGGTTCTACGAGCAGTACTTC

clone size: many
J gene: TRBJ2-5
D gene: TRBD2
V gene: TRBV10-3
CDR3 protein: CAISEREGLQETQYF
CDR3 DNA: TGTGCCATCAGTGAGCGGGAGGGCCTACAAGAGACCCAGTACTTC

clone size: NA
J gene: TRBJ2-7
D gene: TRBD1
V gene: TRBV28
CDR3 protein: CASRTPGQGFKEQYF
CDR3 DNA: TGTGCCAGCAGAACTCCGGGACAGGGCTTCAAGGAGCAGTACTTC

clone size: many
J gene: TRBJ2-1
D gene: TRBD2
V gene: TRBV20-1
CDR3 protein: CSARVLAGGPYEQFF
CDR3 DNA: TGCAGTGCTAGAGTACTAGCGGGAGGGCCCTATGAGCAGTTCTTC

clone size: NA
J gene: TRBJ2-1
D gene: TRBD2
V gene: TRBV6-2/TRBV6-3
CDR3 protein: CASSQLAGVSRGSYNEQFF
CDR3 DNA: TGTGCCAGCAGCCAACTAGCGGGAGTTAGTAGGGGCTCCTACAATGAGCAGTTCTTC

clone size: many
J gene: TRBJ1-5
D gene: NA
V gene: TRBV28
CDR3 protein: CASKDSNQPQHF
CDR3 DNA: TGTGCCAGCAAGGATAGCAATCAGCCCCAGCATTTT

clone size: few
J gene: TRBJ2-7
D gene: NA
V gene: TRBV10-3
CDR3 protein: CAILVGPDEQYF
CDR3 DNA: TGTGCCATCCTAGTTGGGCCGGACGAGCAGTACTTC

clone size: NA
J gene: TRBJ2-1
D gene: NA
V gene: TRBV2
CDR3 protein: CASNNEQFF
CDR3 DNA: TGTGCCAGCAACAATGAGCAGTTCTTC

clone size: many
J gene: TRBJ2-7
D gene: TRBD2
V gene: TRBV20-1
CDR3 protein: CSAQGGTTTSYEQYF
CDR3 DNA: TGCAGTGCTCAAGGCGGGACTACCACCTCCTACGAGCAGTACTTC

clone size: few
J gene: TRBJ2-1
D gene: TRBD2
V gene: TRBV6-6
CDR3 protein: CASSYGTSGQIYNEQFF
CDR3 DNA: TGTGCCAGCAGTTACGGGACTAGCGGCCAAATCTACAATGAGCAGTTCTTC

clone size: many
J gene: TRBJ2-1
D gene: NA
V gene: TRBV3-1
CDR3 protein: CASSQRAASYNEQFF
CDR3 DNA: TGTGCCAGCAGCCAAAGAGCAGCCTCCTACAATGAGCAGTTCTTC

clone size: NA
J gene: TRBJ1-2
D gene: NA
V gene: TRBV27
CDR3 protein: CASSFSSRSNYGYTF
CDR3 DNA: TGTGCCAGCAGTTTTAGCTCGCGGTCCAACTATGGCTACACCTTC

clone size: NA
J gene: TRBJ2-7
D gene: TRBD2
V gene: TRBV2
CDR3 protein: CANEVAGVPYEQYF
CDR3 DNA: TGTGCCAACGAGGTAGCGGGGGTCCCTTACGAGCAGTACTTC

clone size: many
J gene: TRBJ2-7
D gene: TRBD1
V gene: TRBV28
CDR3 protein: CASSLRGQGTREQYF
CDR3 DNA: TGTGCCAGCAGTTTACGGGGACAGGGAACTAGGGAGCAGTACTTC

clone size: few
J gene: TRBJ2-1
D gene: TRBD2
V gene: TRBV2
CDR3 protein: CASRNSGRTYNEQFF
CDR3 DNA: TGTGCCAGCAGAAATAGCGGGAGGACCTACAATGAGCAGTTCTTC

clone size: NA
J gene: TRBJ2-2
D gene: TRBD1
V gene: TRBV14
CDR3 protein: CASSQRGQANTGELFF
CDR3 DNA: TGTGCCAGCAGCCAAAGGGGGCAAGCGAACACCGGGGAGCTGTTTTTT

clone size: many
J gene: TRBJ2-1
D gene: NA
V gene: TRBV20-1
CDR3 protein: CSANQQEAQTYNEQFF
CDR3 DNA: TGCAGTGCTAACCAACAGGAAGCCCAAACCTACAATGAGCAGTTCTTC

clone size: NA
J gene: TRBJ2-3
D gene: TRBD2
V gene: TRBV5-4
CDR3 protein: CASSLAGTRFTDTQYF
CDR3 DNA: TGTGCCAGCAGCTTGGCCGGGACTAGGTTCACAGATACGCAGTATTTT

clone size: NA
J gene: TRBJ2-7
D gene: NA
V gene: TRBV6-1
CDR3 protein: CASSVASSYEQYF
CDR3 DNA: TGTGCCAGCAGTGTGGCTAGCTCCTACGAGCAGTACTTC

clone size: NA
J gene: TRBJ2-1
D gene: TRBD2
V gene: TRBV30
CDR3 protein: CAWRATSGGQPYNEQFF
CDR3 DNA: TGTGCCTGGAGAGCGACTAGCGGGGGGCAACCCTACAATGAGCAGTTCTTC

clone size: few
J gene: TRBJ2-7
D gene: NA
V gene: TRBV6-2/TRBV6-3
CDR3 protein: CASSYSIFGGSGEQYF
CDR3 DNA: TGTGCCAGCAGTTACTCGATCTTCGGCGGTTCGGGGGAGCAGTACTTC

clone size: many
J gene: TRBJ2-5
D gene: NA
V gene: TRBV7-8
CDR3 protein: CASITGGLAVQETQYF
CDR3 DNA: TGTGCCAGCATCACCGGCGGATTAGCGGTCCAAGAGACCCAGTACTTC